These 6 T cell receptor beta chains came from one sample sequenced in a study of blood T cell repertoires in COVID-19. This table comes from immunoSEQ multiplex PCR, and its TCRdb copy is limited to in-frame clones, with some not included. The sample lists 150,000 to 200,000 clones, approximately 82% seen once, with 13% to 15% in the top ten. The sample taken for sequencing was PBMCs or T cells enriched from blood (not recorded which). The receptors here all came from a man aged 45-65 years who had recovered from COVID-19.

This rearrangement joins TRBV7-8 to TRBJ1-1; 7 bases agree with TRBD1. Germline V gene sequence: CDR1 SGHVS, CDR2 FQNEAQ. J was trimmed by 11 bases and V by 6 bases; bases with no gene match: 18. The CDR3 totals 15 residues. CDR3: CASRITGVVTAAAFF. The CDR3 DNA sequence: TGTGCCAGCAGAATAACAGGGGTGGTGACCGCGGCCGCTTTCTTT.

The CDR3 loop is CASSPLDSPYGYTF. In nucleotides, the CDR3 is TGTGCCAGCAGCCCCCTGGACAGTCCCTATGGCTACACCTTC. The V call is TRBV7-9, the J call TRBJ1-2, with D tentatively TRBD1 (6 bases). Trimming pared 5 bases from V and 4 bases from J, leaving 14 bases between. Per germline, CDR1 SEHNR and CDR2 FQNEAQ (reference sequence). This CDR3 has 14 amino acids. The full variable domain, rest sourced from reference TRBV7-9 and TRBJ1-2, is DTGVSQNPRHKITKRGQNVTFRCDPISEHNRLYWYRQTLGQGPEFLTYFQNEAQLEKSRLLSDRFSAERPKGSFSTLEIQRTEQGDSAMYLCASSPLDSPYGYTFGSGTRLTVV.

The J gene is TRBJ1-2, the V gene TRBV3-1 (or the pseudogene TRBV3-2); the match to TRBD1 covers 12 bases. Germline V gives CDR1 LGHDT, CDR2 YNNKEL (reference sequence). After removal of 4 bases from V and 2 bases from J, the junction contained 8 bases not matched to a gene. CDR3 length: 17 residues. CDR3 region: CASSPTGTGGANYGYTF. For the CDR3, the DNA is TGTGCCAGCAGCCCTACCGGGACAGGGGGCGCCAACTATGGCTACACCTTC.

This clone was detected only a few times. The chain joins TRBV5-1 to TRBJ2-3; no clear D gene. V shed 0 bases and J shed 3 bases, with 11 bases lying between them. The CDR3 loop spans 15 amino acids. Germline loops: CDR1 SGHRS, CDR2 YFSETQ. The CDR3 coding sequence is TGCGCCAGCAGCTTGGATAGTAGCCGGACAGATACGCAGTATTTT. It yields the protein CASSLDSSRTDTQYF.

This chain connects TRBV3-1 (or the pseudogene TRBV3-2) to TRBJ1-2, with 9 bases identical to TRBD1. The CDR3 is 14 residues long. Unmatched junction bases numbered 5, after V lost 2 bases and J lost 7 bases. Germline loops: CDR1 LGHDT, CDR2 YNNKEL (reference sequence). CDR3 in DNA: TGTGCCAGCAGCCAAATGACAGGGGGTGGTGGCTACACCTTC. Its translation: CASSQMTGGGGYTF.

Note on this clone: This sample includes further DNA sequences coding for the same CDR3. The rearrangement joins TRBV30 to TRBJ1-1; no clear D. CDR1 and CDR2 from the germline V gene are GTSNPN and SVGIG (reference sequence). CDR3 length: 11 amino acids. V was shortened by 0 bases and J by 4 bases, with 3 bases between the two germline ends. CDR3 protein: CAWSVSTEAFF. For the CDR3, the DNA is TGTGCCTGGAGTGTCAGCACTGAAGCTTTCTTT.